A single T cell receptor beta chain is shown here with its context. The data belong to a study of blood T cell repertoires in COVID-19. Background on the study: Samples came from the United States, Italy and Spain, spanning acute and convalescent COVID-19. Sample material is recorded as cDNA or gDNA derived from T cells, B-cell-depleted T cells, or PBMCs.

The CDR3 sequence is 15 residues long. V was pared by 3 bases and J by 4 bases, with 12 bases between. Germline CDR1 MNHEY, CDR2 SMNVEV (reference sequence). Original methodology: How many nucleated cells were present was estimated from reference gene primer amplification. Using immunoSEQ multiplex PCR, the repertoire was profiled, and TCRdb retains in-frame clones only, with some absent. That table gives V, J and clone size, and the DNA gave D and trimming. The sample has 77,000 or so clones; around nine tenths are singletons. The receptor was isolated from a man aged 50 to 59 with active COVID-19. Sequencing used peripheral blood. The J gene is TRBJ2-2, the V gene TRBV27; the D gene is possibly TRBD1 (5 bases). The CDR3 region is CASSLSGSPTGELFF. In DNA form, the CDR3 reads TGTGCCAGCAGTTTGTCAGGGTCGCCCACCGGGGAGCTGTTTTTT.